The source of this TCR beta chain is a study of T cell responses to AZD1222 COVID-19 vaccine (dated by TCRdb to the early 2020s). About the investigation overall: AZD1222 recipients whose second dose came at about 4 weeks and those whose second dose came at about 12 weeks were combined into one group, since spike-specific TCR depth and breadth did not differ between the two schedules. A total of 240 or so trial participants underwent TCR sequencing, of whom about 210 had received two doses of AZD1222 and 26 had received two doses of the MenACWY control vaccine. Trial participants were enrolled by age into subgroups of 18-55, 56-69 and 70-plus years, and roughly 160, 29 and 62 TCR-sequenced participants, respectively, were included in these subgroups. Overall study outcomes, separate from this receptor: Participants were mostly white British and included more females than males, and it was suggested by the authors that clonal diversity may have been underestimated. Reportedly, close to half of the unique spike-specific TCRs recognized epitopes lying outside the regions that are mutated in the B.1.351 and B.1.1.7 variants. After two AZD1222 doses, spike-specific TCR breadth and depth were significantly higher than at day 0 and than in MenACWY recipients. The 56-69-year group was small, and its depth increase did not reach significance, likely because of low power. Only six AZD1222 recipients were SARS-CoV-2 seropositive at baseline, limiting conclusions about previously exposed vaccinees. Because no day 14 peak-response samples were available, the repertoires could be characterized only after the peak T cell response. The vaccine-associated CD4 TCRs covered the entire spike protein, and the dominant responses fell in regions 160-218 and 743-854.

The CDR3 regions of human TCRbeta chains were analyzed by immunosequencing. On the authors' methods: Repertoire TCRs were matched against a reference library of SARS-CoV-2-specific TCRs generated with the MIRA antigen-specificity platform. Breadth meant the fraction of unique TCRs that were SARS-CoV-2-associated, whereas depth meant the fraction of total T cells that were SARS-CoV-2-associated. Using the MIRA data, each spike-specific TCR was mapped to the spike region that the TCR reacts to and placed in a CD4 or CD8 class. Log10-transformed breadth and depth values were compared by one-way ANOVA with Sidak's multiple comparisons tests. Not all clones reach the TCRdb copy of this immuneACCESS table, which keeps in-frame sequences only. Checked studies attribute under half of the gap to unresolved V genes and leave the rest unexplained. The V and J calls and the clone size are those of that table, but D and trimming were determined from the DNA. Across this sample there are roughly 160,000 clones, with just under 95% seen only once. 1.6% of the sample rests with the top ten.

The CDR3, from cysteine to phenylalanine, totals 14 residues. Only the CDR3 DNA is retained, 42 bases long and in frame from the first base. The V and J ends are trimmed by 5 bases and 4 bases, leaving 12 bases between them. According to the germline V gene (reference sequence), CDR1 reads SEHNR and CDR2 reads FQNEAQ. The time point label corresponds to: baseline before first vaccination. Vaccinee samples were obtained from the UK trials COV001 and COV002, which included a single-blind randomized controlled phase 2/3 trial of AZD1222 (ChAdOx1 nCoV-19) in healthy adults. For TCRbeta chain sequencing, PBMC samples from trial participants were taken at day 0 and at day 28 after the second dose. Of note for this clone: Its antigen specificity is not known. No base-level quality is on record; no much larger clone is a single base apart.

The sequencing used peripheral blood, collected on day 0 of AZD1222 vaccination. This sequence uses TRBV7-9 and TRBJ1-3; 5 matching bases give a weak D call of TRBD1. This TCR was sampled from an adult in good health. In nucleotides, the sequence is TGTGCCAGCAGCATCCAGGGTTACGGAAACACCATATATTTT. It encodes CASSIQGYGNTIYF. The entire variable domain, with the stretches around the CDR3 drawn from the reference TRBV7-9 and TRBJ1-3 proteins, is DTGVSQNPRHKITKRGQNVTFRCDPISEHNRLYWYRQTLGQGPEFLTYFQNEAQLEKSRLLSDRFSAERPKGSFSTLEIQRTEQGDSAMYLCASSIQGYGNTIYFGEGSWLTVV.